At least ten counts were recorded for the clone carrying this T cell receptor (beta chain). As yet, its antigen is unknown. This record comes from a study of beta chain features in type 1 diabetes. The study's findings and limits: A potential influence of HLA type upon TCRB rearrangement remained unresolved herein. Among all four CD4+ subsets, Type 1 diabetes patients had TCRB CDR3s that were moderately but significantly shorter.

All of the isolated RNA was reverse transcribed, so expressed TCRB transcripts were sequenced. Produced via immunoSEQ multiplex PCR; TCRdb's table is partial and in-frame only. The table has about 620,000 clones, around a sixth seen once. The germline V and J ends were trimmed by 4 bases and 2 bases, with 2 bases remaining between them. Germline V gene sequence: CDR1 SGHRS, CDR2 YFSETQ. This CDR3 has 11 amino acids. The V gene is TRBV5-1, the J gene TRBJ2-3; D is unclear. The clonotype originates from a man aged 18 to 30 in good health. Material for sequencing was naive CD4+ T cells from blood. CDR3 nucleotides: TGCGCCAGCAGCACCACAGATACGCAGTATTTT. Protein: CASSTTDTQYF.